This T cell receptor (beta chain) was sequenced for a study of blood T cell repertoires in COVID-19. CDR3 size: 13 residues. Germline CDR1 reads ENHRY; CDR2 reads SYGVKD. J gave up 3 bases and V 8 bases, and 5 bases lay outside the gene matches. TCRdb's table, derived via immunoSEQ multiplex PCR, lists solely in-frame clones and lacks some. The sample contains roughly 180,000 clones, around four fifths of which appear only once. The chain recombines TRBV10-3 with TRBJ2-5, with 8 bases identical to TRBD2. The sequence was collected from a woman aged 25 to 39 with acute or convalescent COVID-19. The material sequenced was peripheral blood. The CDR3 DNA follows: TGTGCCATCGGAGCGGGGGCAAAAGAGACCCAGTACTTC. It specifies CAIGAGAKETQYF.